This T cell receptor (beta chain) emerged from a study of T cells in Graves' hyperthyroidism and ophthalmopathy (dated by TCRdb to between 2018 and 2021). Study-wide context: Peripheral blood samples were taken at the time of initial diagnosis, prior to any treatment. A discovery cohort of approximately 97 patients, about 40 with Graves' ophthalmopathy and 55 to 60 with stable Graves' hyperthyroidism, was used to find distinguishing TCR V-J signatures. Prospective prediction of ophthalmopathy was tested in an independent validation cohort consisting of roughly 20 hyperthyroidism patients and some 16 patients who later progressed to ophthalmopathy. The approximately 98 discovery patients were randomly divided into training and test sets at a 7:3 ratio. In addition, the study compared T-cell repertoires in thyroid tissue and in blood from six Graves' hyperthyroidism patients. Following sampling, methimazole starting at 30 mg daily was given to hyperthyroidism patients, and high-dose intravenous methylprednisolone was given to ophthalmopathy patients. According to the paper, TCR Vbeta CDR3 sequencing was carried out on some 140 peripheral blood samples, which came from approximately 43 ophthalmopathy, around 75 hyperthyroidism and roughly 17 progressor patients.

This clonotype has at least ten counts. Its antigen has not been determined. Within one base of it there is no much larger clone, and no base qualities were kept. A patient counted as having stable Graves' hyperthyroidism if no progression to ophthalmopathy occurred over 18 months of follow-up. Hyperthyroidism patients were newly diagnosed, with disease duration under 2 months, and aged 18 to 65 years. Patients with uncontrolled infections, other autoimmune diseases, pregnancy or lactation were excluded. Clinical symptoms, serum thyroxine and TRAb, thyroid ultrasound, and orbital computed tomography formed the basis for the diagnoses. Ficoll-Paque density gradient centrifugation was used to isolate PBMCs from 10 ml of fresh peripheral blood. Total RNA was extracted with Trizol reagent, and quality was checked on an Agilent 2100 Bioanalyzer. TCR beta CDR3 regions were amplified from RNA transcripts. A first-round RT-PCR of the TCR CDR3 used the HTBI primer set with the Qiagen OneStep RT-PCR kit. Libraries were constructed in a second round of multiplex PCR, after which size selection and purification were performed. Libraries were sequenced paired-end with 100 bp reads on an Illumina HiSeq2000. Under the source paper's analysis protocol: Raw data were processed with SOAPnuke, discarding reads with adapters, uncalled bases, mean Phred below 15, or no exact constant-primer or identifier match. High-quality paired reads were merged using COPE v1.2.5, and each unique nucleotide sequence was defined as a clonotype. MiTCR v1.1 was used to align the clonotypes against IMGT TRBV, TRBD and TRBJ reference segments. Analysis was restricted to V-J combinations with a frequency above 0.0001, which covered roughly 99% of repertoires. A TCS score was defined as the ratio between F50 (clonal expansion) and ExV (chaos), using BLOSUM62-based TCRdist between CDR3 peptides within each V-J. Welch's t-statistics and random forest reduced roughly 530 V-J features to 10 to 15, which were used in a naive Bayes classifier (R e1071). The public reads were run again by TCRdb, first through fastp at Q25 and then through MiXCR, and only productive beta chains were kept. Each CDR3 protein appears once, grouped with its most common genes and DNA. TCRdb's processing, not the authors', yielded these V and J calls. Recorded for this sample are roughly 380,000 distinct CDR3 sequences; about a fifth of them occurred a single time. About 3.5% of the sample is in the top ten clones.

General conclusions and limits of the study: Blood samples also contained most of the expanded thyroid clonotypes (frequency above 0.001), which suggests that blood repertoires may reflect thyroid immune responses. In validation, the model predicted progression to ophthalmopathy a median of around six months before onset, with about 64% sensitivity and roughly 77% specificity. In cross-validation, a model built on a 13 V-J signature told ophthalmopathy apart from stable hyperthyroidism with 85% to 90% sensitivity and roughly 83% specificity, and in testing the same model reached 80%/75%. Sample size was not statistically predetermined, and investigators were not blinded to group allocation.

The source material was blood. The receptor's source is a woman aged 18-29 years with Graves' hyperthyroidism.

The CDR3 reads CASSSIGFYGYTF. The sequence in DNA is TGTGCCAGCAGCTCGATAGGGTTCTATGGCTACACCTTC. The sequence joins TRBV7-6 to TRBJ1-2, with the D gene not clear enough to name. V sheds 4 bases and J sheds 4 bases, leaving 10 bases between their ends. CDR1 SGHVS and CDR2 FNYEAQ were looked up in the germline V gene. The CDR3 spans 13 residues, from the cysteine through the phenylalanine. Only CDR3 DNA is held: 39 bases, read in frame from base 1.